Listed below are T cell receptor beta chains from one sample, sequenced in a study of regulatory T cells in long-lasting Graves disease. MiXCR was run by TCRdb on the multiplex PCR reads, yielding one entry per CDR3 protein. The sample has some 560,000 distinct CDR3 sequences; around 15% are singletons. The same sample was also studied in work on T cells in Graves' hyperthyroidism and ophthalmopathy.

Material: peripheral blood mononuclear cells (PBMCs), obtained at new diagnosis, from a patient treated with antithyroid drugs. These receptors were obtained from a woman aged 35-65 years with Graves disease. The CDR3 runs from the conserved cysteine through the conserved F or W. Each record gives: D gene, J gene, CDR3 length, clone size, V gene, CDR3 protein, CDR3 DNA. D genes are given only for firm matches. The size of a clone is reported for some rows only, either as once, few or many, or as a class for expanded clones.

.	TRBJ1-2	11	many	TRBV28	CASRQLYGYTF	TGTGCCAGCAGGCAACTCTATGGCTACACCTTC
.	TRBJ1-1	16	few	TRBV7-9	CASSLGPYGANTEAFF	TGTGCCAGCAGCTTAGGTCCCTATGGAGCGAACACTGAAGCTTTCTTT
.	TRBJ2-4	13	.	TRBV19	CASSISGGNIQYF	TGTGCCAGTAGTATTTCCGGGGGAAACATTCAGTACTTC
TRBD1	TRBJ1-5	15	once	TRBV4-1	CASSQDGTGYQPQHF	TGCGCCAGCAGCCAAGACGGGACAGGTTATCAGCCCCAGCATTTT
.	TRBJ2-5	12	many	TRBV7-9	CASRRGQETQYF	TGTGCCAGCAGGAGAGGGCAAGAGACCCAGTACTTC
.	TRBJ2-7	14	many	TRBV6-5	CASSYSDGTYEQYF	TGTGCCAGCAGTTACTCCGACGGCACCTACGAGCAGTACTTC
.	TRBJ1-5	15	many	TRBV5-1	CASSPFPNSNQPQHF	TGCGCCAGCAGCCCTTTCCCGAATAGCAATCAGCCCCAGCATTTT
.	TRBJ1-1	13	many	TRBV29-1	CSATTGQNTEAFF	TGCAGCGCCACGACGGGGCAGAACACTGAAGCTTTCTTT
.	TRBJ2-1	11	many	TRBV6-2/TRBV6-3	CASSSWGEQFF	TGTGCCAGCAGTTCGTGGGGTGAGCAGTTCTTC
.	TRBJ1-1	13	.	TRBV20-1	CSATQEMNTEAFF	TGCAGTGCCACCCAGGAAATGAACACTGAAGCTTTCTTT
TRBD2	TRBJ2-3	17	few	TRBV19	CASSPGTSGYWVDTQYF	TGTGCCAGTAGTCCCGGGACTAGCGGGTATTGGGTAGATACGCAGTATTTT
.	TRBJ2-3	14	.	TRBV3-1	CASSRGPGADTQYF	TGTGCCAGCAGCCGGGGCCCCGGAGCAGATACGCAGTATTTT
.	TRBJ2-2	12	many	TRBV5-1	CASSLTVGELFF	TGCGCCAGCAGCTTGACTGTAGGGGAGCTGTTTTTT
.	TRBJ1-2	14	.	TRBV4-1	CASSQESANYGYTF	TGCGCCAGCAGCCAAGAGTCGGCTAACTATGGCTACACCTTC
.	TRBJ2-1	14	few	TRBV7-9	CASSLPGFQNEQFF	TGTGCCAGCAGCTTACCGGGGTTCCAAAATGAGCAGTTCTTC
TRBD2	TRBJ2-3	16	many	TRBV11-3	CASSPIDGGGASTQYF	TGTGCCAGCAGCCCAATTGATGGCGGGGGGGCCAGTACGCAGTATTTT
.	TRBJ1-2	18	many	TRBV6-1	CASKDSLGLSLSNYGYTF	TGTGCCAGCAAGGACTCTCTGGGACTCTCCCTGTCGAACTATGGCTACACCTTC
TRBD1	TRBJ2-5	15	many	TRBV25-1	CASSDPARGQETQYF	TGTGCCAGCAGTGACCCAGCCAGGGGGCAAGAGACCCAGTACTTC
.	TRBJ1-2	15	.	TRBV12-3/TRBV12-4	CASSPGTIINYGYTF	TGTGCCAGCAGTCCCGGGACGATAATTAACTATGGCTACACCTTC
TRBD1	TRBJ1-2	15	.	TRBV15	CATSSLDRGNYGYTF	TGTGCCACCAGCAGTTTAGACAGGGGGAACTATGGCTACACCTTC
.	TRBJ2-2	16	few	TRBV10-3	CAISELAGASTGELFF	TGTGCCATCAGTGAGTTGGCGGGGGCGTCGACCGGGGAGCTGTTTTTT
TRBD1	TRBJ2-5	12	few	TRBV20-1	CSASQGVETQYF	TGCAGTGCTTCACAGGGGGTGGAGACCCAGTACTTC
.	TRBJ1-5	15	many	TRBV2	CASSPDSHSNQPQHF	TGTGCCAGCAGTCCGGACAGCCATAGCAATCAGCCCCAGCATTTT
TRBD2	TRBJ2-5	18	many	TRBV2	CASSESWESGGYQETQYF	TGTGCCAGCAGTGAAAGCTGGGAAAGCGGGGGTTACCAAGAGACCCAGTACTTC
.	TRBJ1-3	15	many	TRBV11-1	CASSSLVTSGNTIYF	TGTGCCAGCAGCTCCCTAGTGACGTCTGGAAACACCATATATTTT
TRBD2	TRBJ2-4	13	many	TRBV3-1	CASSQDGGGKEYF	TGTGCCAGCAGCCAAGATGGCGGGGGGAAGGAGTACTTC
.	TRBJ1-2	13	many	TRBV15	CATSRAGNYGYTF	TGTGCCACCAGCAGAGCCGGAAACTATGGCTACACCTTC
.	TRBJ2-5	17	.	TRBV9	CASSPRAGGRDQETQYF	TGTGCCAGCAGCCCCCGAGCAGGGGGGAGAGACCAAGAGACCCAGTACTTC
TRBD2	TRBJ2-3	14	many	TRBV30	CACPRGLDTDTQYF	TGTGCCTGCCCTCGGGGACTAGACACAGATACGCAGTATTTT
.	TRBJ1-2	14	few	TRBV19	CASSAQGTGYGYTF	TGTGCCAGTAGTGCGCAGGGAACTGGCTATGGCTACACCTTC
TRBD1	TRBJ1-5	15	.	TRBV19	CASTGTAYSNQPQHF	TGTGCCAGTACCGGGACAGCTTATAGCAATCAGCCCCAGCATTTT
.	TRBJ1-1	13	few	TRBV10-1	CASSVHRATGAFF	TGCGCCAGCAGTGTCCACAGGGCAACGGGGGCTTTCTTT
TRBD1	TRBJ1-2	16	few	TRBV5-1	CASSLAGTGGDYGYTF	TGCGCCAGCAGCTTGGCCGGGACAGGGGGCGATTATGGCTACACCTTC
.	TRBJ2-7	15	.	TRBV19	CASSISGKSSYEQYF	TGTGCCAGTAGTATCTCAGGAAAGAGCTCCTACGAGCAGTACTTC
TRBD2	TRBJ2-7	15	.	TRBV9	CASSVGTSGGDEQYF	TGTGCCAGCAGCGTAGGGACTAGCGGGGGTGACGAGCAGTACTTC
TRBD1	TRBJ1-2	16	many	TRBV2	CASSDPPGQGFYGYTF	TGTGCCAGCAGTGACCCTCCGGGACAGGGGTTCTATGGCTACACCTTC
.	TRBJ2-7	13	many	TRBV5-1	CASSSRAAYEQYF	TGCGCCAGCAGCTCTCGGGCAGCCTACGAGCAGTACTTC
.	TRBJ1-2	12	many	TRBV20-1	CSARPDNYGYTF	TGCAGTGCTAGGCCTGACAACTATGGCTACACCTTC
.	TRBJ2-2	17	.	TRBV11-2	CASSLRPKGSNTGELFF	TGTGCCAGCAGCTTAAGGCCGAAGGGTTCGAACACCGGGGAGCTGTTTTTT
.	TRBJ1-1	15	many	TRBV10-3	CAISTVLGDNTEAFF	TGTGCCATCAGTACGGTTCTAGGAGATAACACTGAAGCTTTCTTT
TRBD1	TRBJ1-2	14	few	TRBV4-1	CASSRQGPRYGYTF	TGCGCCAGCAGCCGACAGGGGCCCCGCTATGGCTACACCTTC
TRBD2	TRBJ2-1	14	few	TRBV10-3	CAISDSGGNNEQFF	TGTGCCATCAGTGATAGCGGGGGGAACAATGAGCAGTTCTTC
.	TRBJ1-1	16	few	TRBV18	CASSYPGYRAGTEAFF	TGTGCCAGCTCATACCCCGGTTACAGGGCCGGCACTGAAGCTTTCTTT
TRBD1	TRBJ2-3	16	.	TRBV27	CASSLARGKGTDTQYF	TGTGCCAGCAGTCTCGCCAGGGGGAAGGGCACAGATACGCAGTATTTT
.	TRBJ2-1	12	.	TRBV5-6	CSSSVWYNEQFF	TGTTCCAGCAGCGTCTGGTACAATGAGCAGTTCTTC
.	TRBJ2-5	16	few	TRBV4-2	CASSQDLARGAETQYF	TGTGCCAGCAGCCAAGATCTAGCGAGGGGTGCAGAGACCCAGTACTTC
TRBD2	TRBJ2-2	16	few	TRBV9	CASSVGAGENTGELFF	TGTGCCAGCAGCGTAGGAGCGGGGGAGAACACCGGGGAGCTGTTTTTT
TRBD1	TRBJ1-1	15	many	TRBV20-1	CSARADRGRIAEAFF	TGCAGTGCTAGAGCTGACAGGGGGCGAATCGCTGAAGCTTTCTTT
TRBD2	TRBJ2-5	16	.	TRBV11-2	CASSLSLAGGGETQYF	TGTGCCAGCAGCTTGTCTCTAGCGGGTGGTGGGGAGACCCAGTACTTC
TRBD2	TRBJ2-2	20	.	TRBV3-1	CASSHVPLAGGPRGTGELFF	TGTGCCAGCAGCCACGTGCCACTAGCGGGGGGACCCCGGGGCACCGGGGAGCTGTTTTTT
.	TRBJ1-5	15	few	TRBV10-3	CAISESWPKNQPQHF	TGTGCCATCAGTGAGTCGTGGCCGAAGAATCAGCCCCAGCATTTT
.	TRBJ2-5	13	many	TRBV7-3	CASSLNAQETQYF	TGTGCCAGCAGCCTGAATGCCCAAGAGACCCAGTACTTC
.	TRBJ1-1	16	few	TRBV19	CASSIDLRGTNTEAFF	TGTGCCAGTAGTATAGATTTGCGGGGGACGAACACTGAAGCTTTCTTT
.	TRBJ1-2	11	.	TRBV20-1	CSAIGAGGYTF	TGCAGTGCTATTGGGGCAGGTGGCTACACCTTC